This T cell receptor beta chain was identified in a study of blood T cell repertoires in COVID-19. About the study: Spain, Italy and the United States supplied samples that represented acute and convalescent COVID-19.

The data were produced by immunoSEQ multiplex PCR, yet TCRdb's version contains in-frame clones alone and is incomplete. The table lists 84,000 or so clones, roughly 80% of them singletons. The V gene's germline CDR1 is LGHDT and CDR2 YNNKEL (reference sequence). The CDR3 totals 13 residues. V lost 2 bases and J 5 bases, leaving 6 bases between the germline ends. The receptor was isolated from an elderly woman with acute or convalescent COVID-19. The chain links TRBV3-1 (or the pseudogene TRBV3-2) to TRBJ2-2; D not resolved. Sample: peripheral blood. The CDR3 loop is CASSQTVTGELFF. The DNA for the CDR3 is TGTGCCAGCAGCCAAACTGTAACCGGGGAGCTGTTTTTT.